This T cell receptor beta chain was retrieved from a study of blood T cell repertoires in COVID-19. The CDR3 contains 17 residues. V lost 5 bases, J lost 9 bases, and 17 bases stayed unmatched. Per germline, CDR1 SGHAT and CDR2 FQNNGV. The protocol was immunoSEQ multiplex PCR, while the TCRdb copy is restricted to in-frame clones and leaves out a portion. The table records roughly 260,000 clones, around 90% of them present only once. Seattle participants joined during active infection and were tracked over time. This TCR derives from a person aged 18 to 30 with COVID-19, enrolled during active disease. The sample comprised peripheral blood. V gene TRBV11-2 combines with J gene TRBJ2-1, with 9 bases aligning to TRBD2. This CDR3 reads CASSVPRWVAGVPEQFF. CDR3 bases: TGTGCCAGCAGCGTACCCCGGTGGGTAGCGGGAGTTCCTGAGCAGTTCTTC.